These T cell receptor beta chains were read from a single sample in a study of prognosis after radiotherapy for stage I lung cancer. A single record per CDR3 protein comes from TCRdb applying MiXCR to the multiplex PCR reads. The sample yields around 31,000 distinct CDR3 sequences, about half seen once. Sequencing was performed on PBMCs, taken before or after stereotactic body radiation therapy (not recorded which). All receptors come from a donor aged 50 or older with non-small cell lung cancer. The CDR3 runs from the conserved cysteine through the conserved F or W. D genes are given only for firm matches. Clone size is shown for a subset of rows, as once, few, many or a class of expanded clone.

abundance: many; v_gene: TRBV7-9; j_gene: TRBJ2-2; d_gene: TRBD2; CDR3aa: CASSGLRSGSTGELFF; CDR3nt: TGTGCCAGCAGCGGACTTAGAAGCGGGAGTACCGGGGAGCTGTTTTTT
abundance: many; v_gene: TRBV19; j_gene: TRBJ1-3; d_gene: .; CDR3aa: CASSRTGSGNPGNTIYF; CDR3nt: TGTGCCAGTAGTAGAACAGGTTCAGGCAACCCTGGAAACACCATATATTTT
abundance: many; v_gene: TRBV19; j_gene: TRBJ1-4; d_gene: .; CDR3aa: CASSKKRGVFF; CDR3nt: TGTGCCAGTAGCAAGAAGAGGGGGGTGTTTTTT
abundance: .; v_gene: TRBV6-2/TRBV6-3; j_gene: TRBJ1-6; d_gene: .; CDR3aa: CASPGRDNSPLHF; CDR3nt: TGTGCCAGCCCGGGACGGGATAATTCACCCCTCCACTTT
abundance: many; v_gene: TRBV28; j_gene: TRBJ2-3; d_gene: .; CDR3aa: CASSLGGTDTQYF; CDR3nt: TGTGCCAGCAGTTTAGGAGGAACAGATACGCAGTATTTT
abundance: .; v_gene: TRBV27; j_gene: TRBJ2-7; d_gene: TRBD2; CDR3aa: CASRLAGDLYEQYF; CDR3nt: TGTGCCAGCAGACTAGCGGGGGACCTCTACGAGCAGTACTTC
abundance: .; v_gene: TRBV24-1; j_gene: TRBJ2-2; d_gene: TRBD1; CDR3aa: CATSDLRGLTDTGELFF; CDR3nt: TGTGCCACCAGTGATTTAAGGGGGCTAACGGACACCGGGGAGCTGTTTTTT
abundance: .; v_gene: TRBV3-1; j_gene: TRBJ2-3; d_gene: TRBD2; CDR3aa: CASSQSTGTSSYF; CDR3nt: TGTGCCAGCAGCCAATCCACCGGGACTAGTTCGTATTTT
abundance: .; v_gene: TRBV9; j_gene: TRBJ2-2; d_gene: .; CDR3aa: CASSVGLVAWELFF; CDR3nt: TGTGCCAGCAGCGTAGGTCTGGTGGCCTGGGAGCTGTTTTTT
abundance: many; v_gene: TRBV7-3; j_gene: TRBJ1-1; d_gene: .; CDR3aa: CASSLRGNTEAFF; CDR3nt: TGTGCCAGCAGCTTAAGGGGGAACACTGAAGCTTTCTTT
abundance: .; v_gene: TRBV20-1; j_gene: TRBJ2-2; d_gene: TRBD1; CDR3aa: CSARRSGGTGELFF; CDR3nt: TGCAGTGCTCGTCGGTCAGGGGGCACCGGGGAGCTGTTTTTT
abundance: once; v_gene: TRBV6-2/TRBV6-3; j_gene: TRBJ1-6; d_gene: .; CDR3aa: CASSERTDSYNSPLHF; CDR3nt: TGTGCCAGCAGTGAACGCACAGACTCTTATAATTCACCCCTCCACTTT
abundance: many; v_gene: TRBV12-3/TRBV12-4; j_gene: TRBJ2-6; d_gene: .; CDR3aa: CASSLVGQALLSGANVLTF; CDR3nt: TGTGCCAGCAGTTTAGTCGGGCAGGCCCTCCTCTCTGGGGCCAACGTCCTGACTTTC
abundance: many; v_gene: TRBV6-1; j_gene: TRBJ1-1; d_gene: .; CDR3aa: CASSGGEKEWAFF; CDR3nt: TGTGCCAGCAGTGGGGGAGAGAAGGAGTGGGCTTTCTTT
abundance: many; v_gene: TRBV3-1; j_gene: TRBJ1-1; d_gene: .; CDR3aa: CASSQDPRGGRGAFF; CDR3nt: TGTGCCAGCAGCCAAGACCCCCGGGGGGGTCGGGGAGCTTTCTTT
abundance: medium-sized; v_gene: TRBV6-4; j_gene: TRBJ2-7; d_gene: .; CDR3aa: CASKRTTYEQYF; CDR3nt: TGTGCCAGCAAGCGGACAACGTACGAGCAGTACTTC
abundance: many; v_gene: TRBV7-2; j_gene: TRBJ2-1; d_gene: .; CDR3aa: CASSSERTTRNEQFF; CDR3nt: TGTGCCAGCAGCTCCGAGAGGACTACCCGCAATGAGCAGTTCTTC
abundance: medium-sized; v_gene: TRBV7-2; j_gene: TRBJ2-7; d_gene: TRBD1; CDR3aa: CASSLEKGASYEQYF; CDR3nt: TGTGCCAGCAGCTTAGAGAAGGGGGCGTCCTACGAGCAGTACTTC
abundance: many; v_gene: TRBV7-2; j_gene: TRBJ2-5; d_gene: .; CDR3aa: CASSWGASSQETQYF; CDR3nt: TGTGCCAGCAGCTGGGGGGCTAGTTCTCAAGAGACCCAGTACTTC
abundance: .; v_gene: TRBV10-3; j_gene: TRBJ2-1; d_gene: TRBD2; CDR3aa: CAIRPGTIVRILSSEQFF; CDR3nt: TGTGCCATCAGACCCGGGACTATCGTGAGAATTTTATCGAGTGAGCAGTTCTTC
abundance: many; v_gene: TRBV28; j_gene: TRBJ2-1; d_gene: .; CDR3aa: CASSSNAGTFYNEQFF; CDR3nt: TGTGCCAGCAGCTCCAACGCCGGGACTTTCTACAATGAGCAGTTCTTC
abundance: .; v_gene: TRBV12-3/TRBV12-4; j_gene: TRBJ2-1; d_gene: .; CDR3aa: CASGQGGAYNEQFF; CDR3nt: TGTGCCAGCGGGCAGGGGGGCGCCTACAATGAGCAGTTCTTC
abundance: .; v_gene: TRBV11-2; j_gene: TRBJ2-7; d_gene: TRBD2; CDR3aa: CASSLVVSGISEQYF; CDR3nt: TGTGCCAGCAGCTTAGTGGTTAGCGGGATCAGCGAGCAGTACTTC
abundance: .; v_gene: TRBV5-1; j_gene: TRBJ1-5; d_gene: .; CDR3aa: CASSLAEGAKHF; CDR3nt: TGCGCCAGCAGCTTGGCCGAGGGAGCAAAGCATTTT
abundance: medium-sized; v_gene: TRBV11-1; j_gene: TRBJ2-2; d_gene: .; CDR3aa: CASSDDQGEYTGELFF; CDR3nt: TGTGCCAGCAGCGACGACCAGGGAGAATACACCGGGGAGCTGTTTTTT
abundance: many; v_gene: TRBV12-1; j_gene: TRBJ1-1; d_gene: .; CDR3aa: CASSFEFGLLEWGAEAEAFF; CDR3nt: TGTGCCAGCAGCTTTGAGTTCGGACTTCTCGAATGGGGGGCTGAAGCTGAAGCTTTCTTT
abundance: .; v_gene: TRBV28; j_gene: TRBJ1-2; d_gene: .; CDR3aa: CASISQAGVAYGYTF; CDR3nt: TGTGCCAGCATTTCACAGGCAGGGGTCGCATATGGCTACACCTTC
abundance: many; v_gene: TRBV28; j_gene: TRBJ2-5; d_gene: .; CDR3aa: CASSFLFGVSQETQYF; CDR3nt: TGTGCCAGCAGTTTCTTGTTCGGGGTTTCCCAAGAGACCCAGTACTTC
abundance: medium-sized; v_gene: TRBV7-2; j_gene: TRBJ1-3; d_gene: TRBD1; CDR3aa: CASSLRTGTGAISGNTIYF; CDR3nt: TGTGCCAGCAGCTTACGTACTGGGACAGGGGCCATCTCTGGAAACACCATATATTTT
abundance: .; v_gene: TRBV6-2/TRBV6-3; j_gene: TRBJ2-2; d_gene: .; CDR3aa: CASSELRAGGWSNTGELFF; CDR3nt: TGTGCCAGCAGTGAACTCCGGGCTGGGGGCTGGTCTAACACCGGGGAGCTGTTTTTT
abundance: .; v_gene: TRBV5-1; j_gene: TRBJ1-1; d_gene: TRBD1; CDR3aa: CASSPQGDGHTEAFF; CDR3nt: TGCGCCAGCAGTCCTCAGGGGGATGGTCACACTGAAGCTTTCTTT
abundance: .; v_gene: TRBV19; j_gene: TRBJ2-3; d_gene: .; CDR3aa: CASSMWARGGGGTDTQYF; CDR3nt: TGTGCCAGTAGTATGTGGGCTAGAGGGGGTGGTGGCACAGATACGCAGTATTTT
abundance: .; v_gene: TRBV6-2/TRBV6-3; j_gene: TRBJ1-1; d_gene: .; CDR3aa: CASSGTRNTEAFF; CDR3nt: TGTGCCAGCAGTGGGACAAGGAACACTGAAGCTTTCTTT
abundance: .; v_gene: TRBV7-3; j_gene: TRBJ2-2; d_gene: .; CDR3aa: CASSAITVELFF; CDR3nt: TGTGCCAGCAGCGCTATTACCGTGGAGCTGTTTTTT
abundance: once; v_gene: TRBV11-3; j_gene: TRBJ1-2; d_gene: TRBD1; CDR3aa: CASSLGPQGAVYGYTF; CDR3nt: TGTGCCAGCAGCTTAGGTCCCCAGGGGGCGGTTTATGGCTACACCTTC
abundance: many; v_gene: TRBV5-6; j_gene: TRBJ1-3; d_gene: .; CDR3aa: CASSFFSGNTIYF; CDR3nt: TGTGCCAGCAGCTTTTTCTCTGGAAACACCATATATTTT
abundance: many; v_gene: TRBV6-1; j_gene: TRBJ2-3; d_gene: .; CDR3aa: CASSGVVSGRFTDTQYF; CDR3nt: TGTGCCAGCAGTGGAGTGGTTAGCGGCAGGTTCACAGATACGCAGTATTTT
abundance: .; v_gene: TRBV12-5; j_gene: TRBJ1-3; d_gene: .; CDR3aa: CASGLPPGNTIYF; CDR3nt: TGTGCTAGTGGTTTGCCCCCCGGAAACACCATATATTTT
abundance: .; v_gene: TRBV11-2; j_gene: TRBJ2-7; d_gene: TRBD1; CDR3aa: CASSLDFARTGGLEQYF; CDR3nt: TGTGCCAGCAGCTTAGATTTTGCCCGTACAGGGGGCCTCGAGCAGTACTTC
abundance: .; v_gene: TRBV28; j_gene: TRBJ2-7; d_gene: .; CDR3aa: CSSSFLGYDQYF; CDR3nt: TGTTCCAGCAGTTTCCTGGGATACGATCAGTACTTC
abundance: medium-sized; v_gene: TRBV5-1; j_gene: TRBJ1-1; d_gene: .; CDR3aa: CASSPDSAVGVNTEAFF; CDR3nt: TGTGCCAGCAGCCCGGACTCGGCAGTGGGGGTGAACACTGAAGCTTTCTTT
abundance: .; v_gene: TRBV24-1; j_gene: TRBJ1-1; d_gene: TRBD1; CDR3aa: CAARPTGGNTEAFF; CDR3nt: TGTGCCGCCAGGCCCACAGGGGGGAACACTGAAGCTTTCTTT
abundance: .; v_gene: TRBV12-3/TRBV12-4; j_gene: TRBJ1-5; d_gene: .; CDR3aa: CASSLGRGDNQPQHF; CDR3nt: TGTGCCAGCAGTTTGGGGAGGGGGGACAATCAGCCCCAGCATTTT
abundance: many; v_gene: TRBV27; j_gene: TRBJ2-2; d_gene: .; CDR3aa: CASNRSPSQGPGELFF; CDR3nt: TGTGCCAGCAATCGAAGTCCTTCCCAGGGTCCCGGGGAGCTGTTTTTT
abundance: many; v_gene: TRBV4-2; j_gene: TRBJ2-5; d_gene: TRBD1; CDR3aa: CASSQGDRGETQYF; CDR3nt: TGTGCCAGCAGCCAAGGGGACAGGGGAGAGACCCAGTACTTC
abundance: medium-sized; v_gene: TRBV5-1; j_gene: TRBJ2-2; d_gene: TRBD1; CDR3aa: CASSFRTGDTGELFF; CDR3nt: TGCGCCAGCAGCTTTCGGACAGGGGACACCGGGGAGCTGTTTTTT
abundance: many; v_gene: TRBV6-1; j_gene: TRBJ1-3; d_gene: .; CDR3aa: CATGGSGNTMYF; CDR3nt: TGTGCCACCGGCGGTTCTGGAAACACCATGTATTTT
abundance: once; v_gene: TRBV28; j_gene: TRBJ2-2; d_gene: .; CDR3aa: CASSYQRRTGELFF; CDR3nt: TGTGCCAGCAGTTATCAAAGACGGACCGGGGAGCTGTTTTTT
abundance: once; v_gene: TRBV5-1; j_gene: TRBJ2-7; d_gene: TRBD2; CDR3aa: CASSLGGSGSWEQYF; CDR3nt: TGCGCCAGCAGCTTGGGGGGTAGCGGGAGCTGGGAGCAGTACTTC
abundance: many; v_gene: TRBV2; j_gene: TRBJ2-5; d_gene: .; CDR3aa: CASELDSKQETQYF; CDR3nt: TGTGCCAGTGAATTAGACAGCAAGCAAGAGACCCAGTACTTC
abundance: medium-sized; v_gene: TRBV27; j_gene: TRBJ1-2; d_gene: .; CDR3aa: CAARVGDGYTF; CDR3nt: TGTGCCGCCCGGGTGGGGGATGGCTACACCTTC
abundance: .; v_gene: TRBV27; j_gene: TRBJ2-1; d_gene: .; CDR3aa: CASRPISGSYNEQFF; CDR3nt: TGTGCCAGCAGACCCATTTCCGGCTCCTACAATGAGCAGTTCTTC
abundance: many; v_gene: TRBV6-5; j_gene: TRBJ2-7; d_gene: .; CDR3aa: CASSYTGEQYF; CDR3nt: TGTGCCAGCAGTTACACGGGGGAGCAGTACTTC
abundance: many; v_gene: TRBV28; j_gene: TRBJ2-2; d_gene: .; CDR3aa: CASRSQRGGTGELFF; CDR3nt: TGTGCCAGCCGCTCCCAACGAGGGGGGACCGGGGAGCTGTTTTTT